These 24 T cell receptor beta chains share one sample of origin, sequenced in a study of shared clonotypes between healthy human individuals. Profiled with immunoSEQ multiplex PCR; TCRdb holds only in-frame clones, not every one. The sample includes approximately 1.5 million clones, 98% of them seen just once. Specimen: naive CD4+ T cells sorted from blood. Subset specified: CD45RA+ positively selected. The receptors derive from a man between 25 and 39 years old in good health.

The V call is TRBV5-1, the J call TRBJ2-1; 10 bases line up with TRBD1. CDR1 and CDR2 from the germline V gene are SGHRS and YFSETQ. The CDR3 is 14 residues long. Germline trimming cut 4 bases from V and 6 bases from J; bases unmatched to any gene: 4. CDR3 loop: CASSERTGGNEQFF. Here the CDR3 DNA reads TGCGCCAGCAGCGAAAGGACAGGGGGCAATGAGCAGTTCTTC. The whole variable domain, remainder taken from reference TRBV5-1 and TRBJ2-1, is KAGVTQTPRYLIKTRGQQVTLSCSPISGHRSVSWYQQTPGQGLQFLFEYFSETQRNKGNFPGRFSGRQFSNSRSEMNVSTLELGDSALYLCASSERTGGNEQFFGPGTRLTVL.

The J gene is TRBJ1-1, the V gene TRBV7-9; D call uncertain. V was cut by 4 bases and J by 0 bases, with 15 bases left in between. The CDR3 runs 16 residues. Germline V gene data show CDR1 as SEHNR and CDR2 as FQNEAQ (reference sequence). CDR3 loop: CASSSVRIRMNTEAFF. CDR3 bases: TGTGCCAGCAGCTCGGTTCGGATCCGTATGAACACTGAAGCTTTCTTT.

A word on this clone: Other DNA variants within this sample encode the same CDR3. The chain recombines TRBV28 with TRBJ2-7; no definite D call. Germline CDR1 is MDHEN and CDR2 is SYDVKM. V lost 4 bases, J lost 0 bases, and 7 bases lay in between. The CDR3 is 13 amino acids. CDR3 loop: CASSSGGSYEQYF. In DNA, the CDR3 is TGTGCCAGCAGTTCCGGCGGCTCCTACGAGCAGTACTTC. The whole variable domain, remainder taken from reference TRBV28 and TRBJ2-7, is DVKVTQSSRYLVKRTGEKVFLECVQDMDHENMFWYRQDPGLGLRLIYFSYDVKMKEKGDIPEGYSVSREKKERFSLILESASTNQTSMYLCASSSGGSYEQYFGPGTRLTVT.

This clone has just one count. The chain has TRBV5-1 and TRBJ2-1; 11 nucleotides agree with TRBD2. Unmatched junction bases numbered 8, after V lost 5 bases and J lost 4 bases. Germline V CDR1 and CDR2: SGHRS, YFSETQ. The CDR3 consists of 16 residues. The CDR3 DNA reads as TGCGCCAGCAGAAACCAGACTAGCGGGATTTACAATGAGCAGTTCTTC. Amino acids: CASRNQTSGIYNEQFF.

The chain links TRBV9 to TRBJ2-7, with D perhaps assigned TRBD1 or TRBD2 (5 bases each). This CDR3 has 14 residues. The ends were cut back, 4 bases at V and 5 bases at J, with 16 bases in the middle. Germline V gives CDR1 SGDLS, CDR2 YYNGEE. The CDR3 sequence is CASSRGTGQDEQYF. In DNA, the CDR3 is TGTGCCAGCAGCAGAGGGACGGGGCAGGACGAGCAGTACTTC.

The rearrangement links TRBV29-1 to TRBJ2-3; D gene unclear. The germline CDR1 and CDR2 sequences are SQVTM and ANQGSEA. This CDR3 is built from 12 residues. Trimming shortened V by 4 bases and J by 5 bases, and 10 bases separated the two germline ends. The CDR3 bases are TGCAGCGTTGGGGCGGCCAGAGATACGCAGTATTTT. Translation gives CSVGAARDTQYF.

In the case of this clone: Its ends do not fully match the called genes, so a read error is possible. Other DNA sequences from this sample encode an identical CDR3 as well. The chain employs TRBV13 and TRBJ2-7, with a tentative D call TRBD1 (5 bases). CDR3 length: 16 amino acids. CDR1 PRHDT and CDR2 FYEKMQ come from the germline V gene (reference sequence). The CDR3: CASSLQGNLNTYEQYF. CDR3 bases: TGTGCCAGCAGCTTACAGGGCAATTTGAATACCTACGAGCAGTATTTC.

This chain joins TRBV9 and TRBJ2-2; 12 nucleotides align to TRBD2. The CDR3 runs 17 residues. Unmatched junction bases numbered 6, after V lost 2 bases and J lost 4 bases. The germline gives CDR1 SGDLS, CDR2 YYNGEE. The CDR3 DNA follows: TGTGCCAGCAGCGTCCTAGCGGGAGGGTTGAGCACCGGGGAGCTGTTTTTT. Translated, it gives CASSVLAGGLSTGELFF.

The rearrangement joins TRBV6-6 to TRBJ1-5, with D possibly being TRBD1 (5 bases). CDR3 size: 14 residues. Trimming took 5 bases from V and 7 from J, leaving 15 bases between them. Germline assignment: CDR1 MNHNY and CDR2 SVGAGI (reference sequence). Here the CDR3 reads CASSDQQVWQPQHF. In DNA form, the CDR3 reads TGTGCCAGCAGTGACCAACAGGTCTGGCAGCCCCAGCATTTT.

V and J are TRBV2 and TRBJ2-5; D ambiguous. Germline V lookup: CDR1 SNHLY, CDR2 FYNNEI. Trimming took 7 bases from V and 1 from J, leaving 7 bases between them. The CDR3 extends over 12 amino acids. The CDR3 DNA is TGTGCCAGCAATGATCGCCAAGAGACCCAGTACTTC. It translates to CASNDRQETQYF.

This chain uses TRBV28 with TRBJ2-7, with D perhaps TRBD1 or TRBD2 (6 bases each). The CDR3 consists of 14 residues. Deletions cut 7 bases from V and 5 bases from J, with 18 bases between. Germline CDR1 is MDHEN and CDR2 is SYDVKM. CDR3 coding DNA: TGTGCCAGCAAGGAGGGGGGACCCGGCCACGAGCAGTACTTC. As protein: CASKEGGPGHEQYF.

This chain links TRBV13 with TRBJ1-1; 7 nucleotides agree with TRBD1. The CDR3 totals 16 residues. The germline V gene has CDR1 PRHDT and CDR2 FYEKMQ (reference sequence). With 7 bases clipped from V and 5 bases from J, the junction kept 16 bases outside the gene matches. The CDR3: CASTHFLRGRRTEAFF. The DNA of the CDR3 is TGTGCCAGCACCCATTTTCTTAGGGGGCGGCGAACTGAAGCTTTCTTT.

The genes are TRBV5-1 and TRBJ2-1; 15 bases are a match to TRBD2. In germline, CDR1 is SGHRS, CDR2 YFSETQ. Trimming took 1 base from V and 4 from J; bases not matched to a gene: 6. The CDR3 spans 18 residues. CDR3 protein: CASSLRTSGRALYNEQFF. In nucleotides, the CDR3 is TGCGCCAGCAGCTTGAGGACTAGCGGGAGGGCCTTGTACAATGAGCAGTTCTTC.

The chain has TRBV27 and TRBJ2-7; 12 bases are a match to TRBD1. Trimming cost V 2 bases and J 5 bases; bases outside gene matches: 7. The CDR3 is made up of 16 amino acids. The V gene's germline CDR1 is MNHEY and CDR2 SMNVEV (reference sequence). CDR3 sequence: CASSLVPGTGGHEQYF. The CDR3 DNA reads TGTGCCAGCAGTTTAGTCCCCGGGACAGGGGGCCACGAGCAGTACTTC.

The V call is TRBV5-1, the J call TRBJ2-2, with 7 bases matching TRBD2. V shed 4 bases, J shed 3 bases, and the junction held 6 bases outside the gene matches. This CDR3 region has 15 residues. Germline assignment: CDR1 SGHRS and CDR2 YFSETQ. In DNA, the CDR3 is TGCGCCAGCAGCCTTATCCGGGGGGACACCGGGGAGCTGTTTTTT. It translates to CASSLIRGDTGELFF.

Of note for this clone: An end of the junction differs from the germline gene, which may be a read error. This sample also contains other DNA sequences that code for the same CDR3. The chain couples TRBV4-2 to TRBJ2-1, with TRBD1 matching 8 bases. The V gene's germline CDR1 is LGHNA and CDR2 YNFKEQ. The CDR3 is 16 amino acids. CDR3 coding DNA: TGTGCCAGCAGCGACCACACAGGGGGATCCTACAATGAGCAATTCTTC. It yields the protein CASSDHTGGSYNEQFF.

The genes are TRBV7-9 and TRBJ1-5; no firm D call. V was pared by 1 base and J by 4 bases, with 11 bases between. The CDR3 contains 15 residues. Germline V gene sequence: CDR1 SEHNR, CDR2 FQNEAQ (reference sequence). The CDR3 DNA sequence: TGTGCCAGCAGCTTAGAAGGAACGGGGAATCAGCCCCAGCATTTT. It is translated as CASSLEGTGNQPQHF.

CDR3: CATSREVFEVLAGVEQFF. CDR3 nucleotides: TGTGCCACCAGCAGAGAGGTGTTCGAGGTGCTAGCGGGAGTTGAGCAGTTCTTC. This chain links TRBV15 with TRBJ2-1; 10 nucleotides match TRBD2. The CDR3 is made up of 18 amino acids. CDR1 LNHNV and CDR2 YYDKDF come from the germline V gene (reference sequence). V dropped 0 bases and J dropped 9; count of bases not matched to a gene: 14. Supplemented by reference TRBV15 and TRBJ2-1, the full variable domain reads DAMVIQNPRYQVTQFGKPVTLSCSQTLNHNVMYWYQQKSSQAPKLLFHYYDKDFNNEADTPDNFQSRRPNTSFCFLDIRSPGLGDTAMYLCATSREVFEVLAGVEQFFGPGTRLTVL.

This clone appeared a single time. J is TRBJ1-4 and V is TRBV6-5; D perhaps matches TRBD1 (5 bases). Germline V gene lookup returns CDR1 MNHEY and CDR2 SVGAGI. The germline V and J ends were trimmed by 7 bases and 3 bases, with 15 bases remaining between them. The CDR3 loop spans 15 amino acids. This CDR3 is CASTNRLGPNEKLFF. Here the CDR3 DNA reads TGTGCCAGCACAAACAGGTTGGGGCCTAATGAAAAACTGTTTTTT.

The chain employs TRBV5-6 and TRBJ1-3; D ambiguous. CDR3 length: 14 amino acids. Trimming cost V 2 bases and J 5 bases, with 11 bases left between them. The germline gives CDR1 SGHDT, CDR2 YYEEEE. CDR3 amino acids: CASSFLQVRNTIYF. CDR3 sequence (DNA): TGTGCCAGCAGCTTTCTTCAGGTTCGAAACACCATATATTTT.

The chain joins TRBV5-5 to TRBJ1-1; unclear D gene. Germline-derived CDR1 and CDR2 are SGHKS and YYEKEE (reference sequence). The CDR3 has 13 amino acids. V shed 0 bases and J shed 5 bases, with 8 bases lying between them. The DNA of the CDR3 is TGTGCCAGCAGCTTGGGCGGGCCGACTGAAGCTTTCTTT. This translates into CASSLGGPTEAFF.

The V call is TRBV18, the J call TRBJ2-2, with 11 bases lining up with TRBD2. Germline loops: CDR1 KGHSH, CDR2 LQKENI. J gave up 1 base and V 1 base, and 2 bases lay outside the gene matches. The CDR3 length is 17 residues. The CDR3 coding sequence is TGTGCCAGCTCACCACGACTAGCGGGAAGGAACACCGGGGAGCTGTTTTTT. It translates to CASSPRLAGRNTGELFF.

The chain joins TRBV5-1 to TRBJ2-7, with 7 bases identical to TRBD1. The germline CDR1 and CDR2 sequences are SGHRS and YFSETQ. J gave up 0 bases and V 4 bases, and 7 bases lay outside the gene matches. The CDR3 sequence is 15 residues long. The CDR3, as DNA: TGCGCCAGCAGCAGACCGGGACAGAGCTCCTACGAGCAGTACTTC. Its protein is CASSRPGQSSYEQYF.

The chain employs TRBV27 and TRBJ2-1, with a weak D call TRBD2 (7 bases). CDR3 length equals 16 residues. The germline gives CDR1 MNHEY, CDR2 SMNVEV (reference sequence). V lost 3 bases, J lost 2 bases, and 14 bases lay in between. This CDR3 reads CASSLRGGGPYNEQFF. The CDR3 DNA reads TGTGCCAGCAGTTTGAGAGGGGGGGGGCCCTACAATGAGCAGTTCTTC.